This T cell receptor (beta chain) appears in the sequencing data of a study of T cell clonotyping in hematopoietic cell transplantation. Regarding the study as a whole: Few recipient clonotypes overlapped donors; over 95% were de novo at given depth.

V was clipped by 4 bases and J by 5 bases; unmatched bases: 11. The CDR3 loop spans 15 amino acids. CDR1 is SGHTS, CDR2 YDEGEE, per germline. Measured with immunoSEQ multiplex PCR; TCRdb has only the in-frame clones, and not every one. In the table there are 10,000 to 15,000 clones, 80% to 95% of which are singletons. On this clone itself: Its antigen is unknown.

The material sequenced was PBMCs, taken 100 days after allogeneic stem cell transplant. This chain links TRBV5-8 with TRBJ2-5; 7 nucleotides agree with TRBD1. This sequence originates from a female patient aged 50-65 years who had an allogeneic stem cell transplant from an unrelated donor, so the T cells may come from the graft donor. Some clones in this sample may be carry-over from other donors' samples. CDR3 protein: CASSPGQVNIETQYF. CDR3 in DNA: TGTGCCAGCAGCCCTGGACAGGTCAACATCGAGACCCAGTACTTC.